Here is one TCR beta chain with its context. Assay: immunoSEQ multiplex PCR; the TCRdb copy retains only in-frame clones and omits some. The sample has 250,000 or so clones, 88% seen once. The data derive from a study of blood T cell repertoires in COVID-19. The CDR3 sequence is 14 residues long. The V gene's germline CDR1 is LNHDA and CDR2 SQIVND (reference sequence). With 0 bases removed from V and 0 bases from J, the gap between germline ends came to 3 bases. The chain links TRBV19 to TRBJ1-3; D not certain. Sequenced input: peripheral blood. The clonotype comes from a woman aged 40-49 years who had recovered from COVID-19. The CDR3 DNA reads TGTGCCAGTAGTATAGACCGCTCTGGAAACACCATATATTTT. Amino acids: CASSIDRSGNTIYF. Full variable domain (missing parts from reference TRBV19 and TRBJ1-3): DGGITQSPKYLFRKEGQNVTLSCEQNLNHDAMYWYRQDPGQGLRLIYYSQIVNDFQKGDIAEGYSVSREKKESFPLTVTSAQKNPTAFYLCASSIDRSGNTIYFGEGSWLTVV.